Following are 10 T cell receptor beta chains from one sample sequenced in a study of neoadjuvant nivolumab and ipilimumab in lung cancer. TCRdb keeps only in-frame clones here, not all; method: immunoSEQ multiplex PCR. The sample includes 30,000 or so clones, 80% to 95% of them seen just once. This sample comprised peripheral blood, obtained after neoadjuvant nivolumab, alone or with ipilimumab, at or shortly before surgery. The origin of the receptors is an adult with non-small cell lung cancer.

The gene calls are TRBV6-5 and TRBJ1-1; D is ambiguous. The germline gives CDR1 MNHEY, CDR2 SVGAGI. The CDR3 is 13 residues long. The germline V and J ends were trimmed by 0 bases and 5 bases, with 7 bases remaining between them. The CDR3 reads CASSYSMWTEAFF. The CDR3 coding sequence is TGTGCCAGCAGTTACTCGATGTGGACTGAAGCTTTCTTT.

The chain has TRBV4-1 and TRBJ1-2; D possibly corresponds to TRBD1 (5 bases). The germline CDR1 and CDR2 sequences are MGHRA and YSYEKL. This CDR3 is built from 15 residues. V was trimmed by 0 bases and J by 0 bases, leaving 8 bases between them. CDR3 in amino acids: CASSQDHRTNYGYTF. CDR3 DNA sequence: TGCGCCAGCAGCCAAGACCACAGGACTAACTATGGCTACACCTTC.

This clone was counted a single time. The chain is built from TRBV5-4 and TRBJ2-1, with a possible D match to TRBD2 (6 bases). The CDR3 runs to 14 residues. The V gene lost 0 bases and the J gene lost 6 bases, with 10 bases spanning the gap. The V gene's germline CDR1 is SGHNT and CDR2 YYREEE (reference sequence). CDR3 DNA: TGTGCCAGCAGCTTGGCCGGGAGTGGCAATGAGCAGTTCTTC. This encodes CASSLAGSGNEQFF.

V usage is TRBV5-1 and J usage is TRBJ2-2; tentative D call: TRBD2 (6 bases). This CDR3 spans 14 amino acids. V lost 6 bases and J lost 4, with 13 bases in between. Looked up from germline, CDR1 is SGHRS and CDR2 is YFSETQ. This CDR3 is CASTQAGRTGELFF. Here the CDR3 DNA reads TGCGCCAGCACCCAAGCGGGTCGCACCGGGGAGCTGTTTTTT.

The CDR3 sequence is CATIKSGINEQYF. CDR3 sequence (DNA): TGTGCCACCATAAAGAGCGGGATCAACGAGCAGTACTTC. The chain joins TRBV28 to TRBJ2-7; 7 nucleotides agree with TRBD2. CDR1 and CDR2 from the germline V gene are MDHEN and SYDVKM. The CDR3 loop spans 13 amino acids. J lost 5 bases, V lost 10 bases, and 11 bases had no gene match.

The chain couples TRBV27 to TRBJ1-1; no clear D gene. Trimming took off 1 base at V and 9 bases at J, with 12 bases between the two ends. CDR1 and CDR2 from the germline V gene are MNHEY and SMNVEV (reference sequence). The CDR3 is 13 amino acids. The CDR3 sequence: CASSLFIRSQAFF. The CDR3 DNA is TGTGCCAGCAGTTTATTTATCAGAAGCCAAGCTTTCTTT.

V gene TRBV7-9 combines with J gene TRBJ2-3, with D possibly TRBD2 on 6 matching bases. Looked up from germline, CDR1 is SEHNR and CDR2 is FQNEAQ (reference sequence). V lost 1 base and J lost 0, with 8 bases in between. The CDR3 sequence is 15 residues long. The DNA of the CDR3 is TGTGCCAGCAGCTTAGAGGGGACTAGCACAGATACGCAGTATTTT. Translated, it gives CASSLEGTSTDTQYF.

The genes are TRBV10-3 and TRBJ2-1, with 11 bases fitting TRBD1. Trimming at V came to 4 bases and at J to 7 bases, leaving 6 bases not matched to a gene. The CDR3 contains 15 residues. Germline V gene data show CDR1 as ENHRY and CDR2 as SYGVKD. CDR3 in amino acids: CAISGGTGGVNEQFF. The DNA for the CDR3 is TGTGCCATCAGTGGCGGGACAGGGGGAGTAAATGAGCAGTTCTTC.

The CDR3 protein is CASSSLNEGNEQFF. The CDR3 region has the DNA TGCGCCAGCAGCTCCCTCAACGAGGGTAATGAGCAGTTCTTC. This rearrangement joins TRBV5-1 to TRBJ2-1; the D gene is possibly TRBD2 (5 bases). The germline V and J ends were trimmed by 3 bases and 7 bases, with 14 bases remaining between them. The CDR3 length is 14 residues. Germline CDR1 SGHRS, CDR2 YFSETQ.

The chain employs TRBV11-2 and TRBJ2-2; no firm D call. CDR3 length equals 11 residues. The germline V gene encodes CDR1 SGHAT and CDR2 FQNNGV. V lost 3 bases, J lost 6 bases, and 2 bases lay in between. This chain's CDR3 is CASSFPGELFF. DNA of the CDR3: TGTGCCAGCAGCTTCCCCGGGGAGCTGTTTTTT. The whole variable domain, filled in from reference TRBV11-2 and TRBJ2-2, reads EAGVAQSPRYKIIEKRQSVAFWCNPISGHATLYWYQQILGQGPKLLIQFQNNGVVDDSQLPKDRFSAERLKGVDSTLKIQPAKLEDSAVYLCASSFPGELFFGEGSRLTVL.